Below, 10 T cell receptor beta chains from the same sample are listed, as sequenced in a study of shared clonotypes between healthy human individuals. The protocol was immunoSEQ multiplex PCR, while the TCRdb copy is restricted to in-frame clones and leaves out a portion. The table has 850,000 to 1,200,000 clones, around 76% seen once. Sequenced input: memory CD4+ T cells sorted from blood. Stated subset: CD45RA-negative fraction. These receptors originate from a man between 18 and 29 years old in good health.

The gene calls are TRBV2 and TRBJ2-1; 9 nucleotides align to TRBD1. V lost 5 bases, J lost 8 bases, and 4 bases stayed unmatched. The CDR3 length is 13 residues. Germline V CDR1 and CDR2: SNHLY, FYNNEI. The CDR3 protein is CASSNRGHDEQFF. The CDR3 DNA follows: TGTGCCAGCAGTAACAGGGGGCACGATGAGCAGTTCTTC.

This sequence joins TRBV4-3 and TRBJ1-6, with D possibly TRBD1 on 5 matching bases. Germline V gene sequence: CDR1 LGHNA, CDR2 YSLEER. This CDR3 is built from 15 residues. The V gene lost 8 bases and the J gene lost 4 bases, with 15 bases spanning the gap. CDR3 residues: CASGTQVTYNSPLHF. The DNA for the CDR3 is TGCGCCAGCGGAACACAGGTGACTTATAATTCACCCCTCCACTTT.

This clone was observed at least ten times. The CDR3 here is CASSAKTGWDIQYF. CDR3 coding DNA: TGCGCCAGCAGCGCCAAGACAGGGTGGGACATTCAGTACTTC. The chain joins TRBV5-1 to TRBJ2-4, with 7 nucleotides matching TRBD1. Germline V gene lookup returns CDR1 SGHRS and CDR2 YFSETQ. The CDR3 runs to 14 residues. V shed 4 bases, J shed 8 bases, and the junction held 9 bases outside the gene matches.

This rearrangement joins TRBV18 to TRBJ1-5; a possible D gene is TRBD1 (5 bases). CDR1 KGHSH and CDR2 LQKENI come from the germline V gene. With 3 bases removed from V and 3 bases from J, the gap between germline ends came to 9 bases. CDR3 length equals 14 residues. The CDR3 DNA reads TGTGCCAGCTCACCTACGACAGTCAATCAGCCCCAGCATTTT. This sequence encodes CASSPTTVNQPQHF.

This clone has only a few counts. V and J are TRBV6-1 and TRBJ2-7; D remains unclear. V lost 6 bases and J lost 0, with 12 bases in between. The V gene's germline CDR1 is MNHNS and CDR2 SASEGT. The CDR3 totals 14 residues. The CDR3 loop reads CASRPEERSYEQYF. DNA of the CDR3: TGTGCCAGCAGACCCGAGGAGCGCTCCTACGAGCAGTACTTC.

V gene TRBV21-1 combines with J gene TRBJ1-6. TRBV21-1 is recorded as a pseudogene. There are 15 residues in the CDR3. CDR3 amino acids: CASSKARAMGSPLHF. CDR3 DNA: TGTGCCAGCAGCAAAGCTAGGGCCATGGGTTCACCCCTCCACTTT.

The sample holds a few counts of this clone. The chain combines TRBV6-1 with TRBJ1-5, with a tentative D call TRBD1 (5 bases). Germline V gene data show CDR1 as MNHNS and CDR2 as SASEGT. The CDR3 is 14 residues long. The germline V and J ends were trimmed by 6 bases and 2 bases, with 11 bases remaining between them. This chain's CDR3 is CASSRGTGNQPQHF. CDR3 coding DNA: TGTGCCAGCAGCCGGGGGACGGGCAATCAGCCCCAGCATTTT.

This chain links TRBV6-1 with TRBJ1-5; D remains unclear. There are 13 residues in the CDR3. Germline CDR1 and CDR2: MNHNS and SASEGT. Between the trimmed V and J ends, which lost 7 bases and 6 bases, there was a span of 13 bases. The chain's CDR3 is CASNGAGSQPQHF. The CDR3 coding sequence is TGTGCCAGCAACGGAGCCGGCAGTCAGCCCCAGCATTTT.

In DNA form, the CDR3 reads TGCGCCAGCAGCCTCGACAGGGGGCCTGGCTACACCTTC. Amino acid sequence: CASSLDRGPGYTF. This rearrangement joins TRBV4-1 to TRBJ1-2; 10 bases line up with TRBD1. The junction had 3 bases not matched to a gene; V was cut back by 4 bases and J by 7 bases. CDR3 length: 13 residues. Germline V gene lookup returns CDR1 MGHRA and CDR2 YSYEKL.

The CDR3 here is CASSQGEAKQETQYF. The CDR3 DNA sequence: TGTGCCAGCAGCCAGGGGGAGGCGAAACAAGAGACCCAGTACTTC. The chain joins TRBV7-2 to TRBJ2-5, with D perhaps TRBD1 (7 bases). The CDR3 is made up of 15 amino acids. V lost 5 bases, J lost 2 bases, and 15 bases lay in between. The germline V gene encodes CDR1 SGHTA and CDR2 FQGNSA. The full variable domain, its missing parts supplied by reference TRBV7-2 and TRBJ2-5, is GAGVSQSPSNKVTEKGKDVELRCDPISGHTALYWYRQSLGQGLEFLIYFQGNSAPDKSGLPSDRFSAERTGGSVSTLTIQRTQQEDSAVYLCASSQGEAKQETQYFGPGTRLLVL.